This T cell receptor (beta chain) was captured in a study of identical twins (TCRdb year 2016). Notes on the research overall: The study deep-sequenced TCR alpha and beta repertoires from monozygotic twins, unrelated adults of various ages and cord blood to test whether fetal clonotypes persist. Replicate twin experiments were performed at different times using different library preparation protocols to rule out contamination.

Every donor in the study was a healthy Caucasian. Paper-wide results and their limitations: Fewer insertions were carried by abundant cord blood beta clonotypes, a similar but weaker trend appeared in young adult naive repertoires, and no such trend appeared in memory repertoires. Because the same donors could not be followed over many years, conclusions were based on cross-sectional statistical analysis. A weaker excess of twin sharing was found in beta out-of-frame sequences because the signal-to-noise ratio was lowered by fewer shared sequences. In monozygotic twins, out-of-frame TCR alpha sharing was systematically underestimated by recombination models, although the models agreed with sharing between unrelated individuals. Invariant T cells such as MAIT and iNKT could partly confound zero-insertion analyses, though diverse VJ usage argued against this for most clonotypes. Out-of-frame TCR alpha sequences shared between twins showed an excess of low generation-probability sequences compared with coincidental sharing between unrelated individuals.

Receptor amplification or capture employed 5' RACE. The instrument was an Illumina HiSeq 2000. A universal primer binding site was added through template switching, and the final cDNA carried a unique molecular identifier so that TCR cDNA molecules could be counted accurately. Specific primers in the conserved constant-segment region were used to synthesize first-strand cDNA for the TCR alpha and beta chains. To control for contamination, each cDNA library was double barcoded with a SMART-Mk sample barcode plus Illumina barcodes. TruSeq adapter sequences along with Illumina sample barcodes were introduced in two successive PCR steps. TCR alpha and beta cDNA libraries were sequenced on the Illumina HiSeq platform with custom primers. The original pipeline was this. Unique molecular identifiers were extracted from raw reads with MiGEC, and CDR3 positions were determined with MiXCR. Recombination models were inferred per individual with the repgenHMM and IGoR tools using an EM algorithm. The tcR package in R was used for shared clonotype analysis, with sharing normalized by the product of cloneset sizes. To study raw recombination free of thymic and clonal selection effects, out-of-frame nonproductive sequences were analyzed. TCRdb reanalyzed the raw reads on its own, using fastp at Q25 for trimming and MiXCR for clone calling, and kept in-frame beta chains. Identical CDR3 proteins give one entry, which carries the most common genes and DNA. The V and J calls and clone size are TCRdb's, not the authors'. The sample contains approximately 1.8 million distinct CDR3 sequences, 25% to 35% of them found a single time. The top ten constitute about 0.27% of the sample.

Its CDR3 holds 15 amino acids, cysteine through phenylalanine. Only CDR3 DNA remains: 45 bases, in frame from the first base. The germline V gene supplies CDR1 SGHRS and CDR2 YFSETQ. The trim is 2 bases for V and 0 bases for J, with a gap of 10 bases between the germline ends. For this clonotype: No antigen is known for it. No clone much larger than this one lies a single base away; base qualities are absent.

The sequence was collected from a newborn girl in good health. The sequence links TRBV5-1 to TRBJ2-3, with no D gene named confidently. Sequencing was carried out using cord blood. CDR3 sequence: CASSLTPGSTDTQYF. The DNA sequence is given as TGCGCCAGCAGCTTAACCCCCGGGAGCACAGATACGCAGTATTTT.